These T cell receptor beta chains were read from a single sample in a study of blood T cell repertoires in COVID-19. The data were produced by immunoSEQ multiplex PCR, yet TCRdb's version contains in-frame clones alone and is incomplete. This sample has around 180,000 clones, with 70% to 90% found just once. The sample comprised peripheral blood. The receptors stem from a human donor with active or convalescent COVID-19. The donor label of this sample is uncertain. CDR3s include the opening cysteine and the closing phenylalanine or tryptophan.

J gene: TRBJ2-1; V gene: TRBV14; CDR3 protein: CASSQDLIAGAEQFF
J gene: TRBJ2-3; V gene: TRBV2; CDR3 protein: CASVTPDSTDTQYF
J gene: TRBJ2-2; V gene: TRBV5-1; CDR3 protein: CASSPGTTVGGELFF
J gene: TRBJ2-5; V gene: TRBV2; CDR3 protein: CAGHRTGDRETQYF
J gene: TRBJ1-4; V gene: TRBV5-1; CDR3 protein: CASSPYEGAGEKLFF
J gene: TRBJ2-1; V gene: TRBV7-6; CDR3 protein: CASSLASGGDEQFF
J gene: TRBJ1-2; V gene: TRBV7-9; CDR3 protein: CASSSRQLEPNYGYTF
J gene: TRBJ1-2; V gene: TRBV6-5; CDR3 protein: CAGSYRGGNYGYTF
J gene: TRBJ1-2; V gene: TRBV6-5; CDR3 protein: CASRPGTGGSGYTF
J gene: TRBJ2-3; V gene: TRBV7-7; CDR3 protein: CASRPEAISNRADTQYF
J gene: TRBJ1-6; V gene: TRBV6-5; CDR3 protein: CASSQGLNSPLHF
J gene: TRBJ2-7; V gene: TRBV5-6; CDR3 protein: CASGLAGGPQHEQYF
J gene: TRBJ2-3; V gene: TRBV6-5; CDR3 protein: CASTSSGRSTDTQYF
J gene: TRBJ2-7; V gene: TRBV6-5; CDR3 protein: CASSYTGDEQYF
J gene: TRBJ1-3; V gene: TRBV7-6; CDR3 protein: CASSLGPQINSGNTIYF
J gene: TRBJ2-7; V gene: TRBV28; CDR3 protein: CASSSGGIVPYEQYF
J gene: TRBJ1-1; V gene: TRBV19; CDR3 protein: CASRRGTGFGNTEAFF
J gene: TRBJ2-5; V gene: TRBV7-9; CDR3 protein: CASSPSWEGGPETQYF
J gene: TRBJ1-6; V gene: TRBV29-1; CDR3 protein: CSVDHRASSPLHF
J gene: TRBJ2-4; V gene: TRBV7-2; CDR3 protein: CASSLVLQGAAKNIQYF
J gene: TRBJ1-6; V gene: TRBV19; CDR3 protein: CASRYRADSPLHF
J gene: TRBJ1-3; V gene: TRBV30; CDR3 protein: CAWSALRSSLSGNTIYF
J gene: TRBJ2-1; V gene: TRBV4-1; CDR3 protein: CASSQDGSGRAYNEQFF
J gene: TRBJ2-5; V gene: TRBV7-2; CDR3 protein: CASSPFIGTQYF
J gene: TRBJ2-3; V gene: TRBV6-5; CDR3 protein: CASSYSTGGEVDTQYF
J gene: TRBJ1-4; V gene: TRBV11-1; CDR3 protein: CASSLGTNEKLFF
J gene: TRBJ1-2; V gene: TRBV29-1; CDR3 protein: CSAPRTGTAEYGYTF
J gene: TRBJ1-1; V gene: TRBV5-4; CDR3 protein: CASSRGQNTEAFF
J gene: TRBJ2-5; V gene: TRBV9; CDR3 protein: CASSATSGRRETQYF
J gene: TRBJ2-5; V gene: TRBV5-4; CDR3 protein: CASSFNRVMETQYF
J gene: TRBJ2-3; V gene: TRBV29-1; CDR3 protein: CSIASGGPDTQYF
J gene: TRBJ1-3; V gene: TRBV29-1; CDR3 protein: CSVGFGTGTGNTIYF
J gene: TRBJ2-1; V gene: TRBV19; CDR3 protein: CASSINYNEQFF
J gene: TRBJ2-3; V gene: TRBV19; CDR3 protein: CASRGAGGILTDTQYF
J gene: TRBJ2-3; V gene: TRBV27; CDR3 protein: CATLASTDTQYF
J gene: TRBJ2-7; V gene: TRBV3-1/TRBV3-2; CDR3 protein: CASRGQGTYEQYF
J gene: TRBJ1-5; V gene: TRBV19; CDR3 protein: CASDYDRNSNQPQHF
J gene: TRBJ1-4; V gene: TRBV21-1; CDR3 protein: CASSKLLRDSPNEKLFF
J gene: TRBJ1-2; V gene: TRBV9; CDR3 protein: CASSAGQSYGLPNYGYTF